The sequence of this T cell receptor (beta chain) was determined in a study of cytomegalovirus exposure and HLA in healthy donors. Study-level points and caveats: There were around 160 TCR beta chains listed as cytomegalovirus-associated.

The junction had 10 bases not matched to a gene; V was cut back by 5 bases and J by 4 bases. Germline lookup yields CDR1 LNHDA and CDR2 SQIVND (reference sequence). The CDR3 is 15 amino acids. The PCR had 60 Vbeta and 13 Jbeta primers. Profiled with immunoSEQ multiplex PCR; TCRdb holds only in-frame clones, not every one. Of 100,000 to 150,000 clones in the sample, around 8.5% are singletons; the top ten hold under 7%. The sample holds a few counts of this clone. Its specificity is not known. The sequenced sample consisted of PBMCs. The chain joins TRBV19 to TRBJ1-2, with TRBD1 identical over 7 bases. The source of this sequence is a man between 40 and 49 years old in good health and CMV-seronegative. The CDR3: CASSHLRTGPYGYTF. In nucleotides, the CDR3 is TGTGCCAGTAGTCATCTCCGGACAGGCCCCTATGGCTACACCTTC. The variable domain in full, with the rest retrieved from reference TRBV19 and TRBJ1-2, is DGGITQSPKYLFRKEGQNVTLSCEQNLNHDAMYWYRQDPGQGLRLIYYSQIVNDFQKGDIAEGYSVSREKKESFPLTVTSAQKNPTAFYLCASSHLRTGPYGYTFGSGTRLTVV.